The source of this T cell receptor beta chain is a study of blood T cell repertoires in COVID-19. Study as a whole: Researchers got acute and convalescent COVID-19 samples from the United States, Italy and Spain. T cells, B-cell-depleted T cells, or PBMCs provided the cDNA or gDNA that served as material.

In the source study's methods: Scientists estimated how many nucleated cells there were by amplifying reference gene primers. Measured with immunoSEQ multiplex PCR; TCRdb has only the in-frame clones, and not every one. V and J calls and clone size follow that table, whereas D and trimming were derived from the DNA. The table lists about 190,000 clones, around 79% of them singletons. The sample comprised peripheral blood. The receptor was isolated from a man between 50 and 59 years old who had recovered from COVID-19.

The CDR3 DNA reads as TGTGCCAGCAGCTTTTGGAGGAGCCAGGACGAGCAGTACTTC. Encoded protein: CASSFWRSQDEQYF. The genes are TRBV13 and TRBJ2-7; the D gene is possibly TRBD2 (5 bases). Trimming took 3 bases from V and 5 from J, leaving 14 bases between them. CDR1 PRHDT and CDR2 FYEKMQ come from the germline V gene (reference sequence). The CDR3 is 14 residues long.